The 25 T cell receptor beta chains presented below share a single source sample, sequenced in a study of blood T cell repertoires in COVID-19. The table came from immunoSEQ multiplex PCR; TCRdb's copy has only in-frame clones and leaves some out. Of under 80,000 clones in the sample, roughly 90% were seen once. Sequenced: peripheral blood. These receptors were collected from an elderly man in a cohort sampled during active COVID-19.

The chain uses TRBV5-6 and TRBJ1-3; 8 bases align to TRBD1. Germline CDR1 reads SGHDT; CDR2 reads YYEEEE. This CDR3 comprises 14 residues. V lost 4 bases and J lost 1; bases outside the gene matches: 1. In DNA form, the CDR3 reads TGTGCCAGCAGCCGGACAGGGTCTGGAAACACCATATATTTT. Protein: CASSRTGSGNTIYF. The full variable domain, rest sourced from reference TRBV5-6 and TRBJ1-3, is DAGVTQSPTHLIKTRGQQVTLRCSPKSGHDTVSWYQQALGQGPQFIFQYYEEEERQRGNFPDRFSGHQFPNYSSELNVNALLLGDSALYLCASSRTGSGNTIYFGEGSWLTVV.

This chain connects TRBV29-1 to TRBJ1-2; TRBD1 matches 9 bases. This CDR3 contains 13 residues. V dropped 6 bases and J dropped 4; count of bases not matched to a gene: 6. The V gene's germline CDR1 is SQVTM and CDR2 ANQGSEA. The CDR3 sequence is CSVGDRAGYGYTF. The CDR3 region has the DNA TGCAGCGTGGGGGACAGGGCCGGCTATGGCTACACCTTC.

For the CDR3, the DNA is TGTGCCATAGGGACAATTCCGGGTGAGCAGTTCTTC. This sequence encodes CAIGTIPGEQFF. The chain joins TRBV6-5 to TRBJ2-1; possibly TRBD1 for D (6 bases). CDR1 and CDR2 (germline): MNHEY, SVGAGI. Trimming removed 10 bases at V and 9 bases at J, with 16 bases between. The CDR3 consists of 12 residues.

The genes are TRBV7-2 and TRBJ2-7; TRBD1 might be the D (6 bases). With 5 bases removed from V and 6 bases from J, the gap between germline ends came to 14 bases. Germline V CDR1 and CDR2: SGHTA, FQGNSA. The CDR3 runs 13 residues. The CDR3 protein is CASSITGSGEQYV. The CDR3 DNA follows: TGTGCCAGCAGCATTACAGGGAGCGGCGAGCAGTACGTC.

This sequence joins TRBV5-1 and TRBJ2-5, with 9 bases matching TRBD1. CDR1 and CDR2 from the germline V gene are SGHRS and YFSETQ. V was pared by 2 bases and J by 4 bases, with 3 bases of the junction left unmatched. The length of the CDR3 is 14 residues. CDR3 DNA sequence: TGCGCCAGCAGCTTCCGACAGGGGGGAGAGACCCAGTACTTC. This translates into CASSFRQGGETQYF.

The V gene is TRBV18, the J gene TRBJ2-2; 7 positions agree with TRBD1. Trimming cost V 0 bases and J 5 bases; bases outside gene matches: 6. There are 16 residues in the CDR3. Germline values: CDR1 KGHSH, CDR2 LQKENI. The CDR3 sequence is CASSPPTGRETGELFF. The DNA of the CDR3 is TGTGCCAGCTCACCACCGACAGGGCGAGAGACCGGGGAGCTGTTTTTT. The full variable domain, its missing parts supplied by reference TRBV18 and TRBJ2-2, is NAGVMQNPRHLVRRRGQEARLRCSPMKGHSHVYWYRQLPEEGLKFMVYLQKENIIDESGMPKERFSAEFPKEGPSILRIQQVVRGDSAAYFCASSPPTGRETGELFFGEGSRLTVL.

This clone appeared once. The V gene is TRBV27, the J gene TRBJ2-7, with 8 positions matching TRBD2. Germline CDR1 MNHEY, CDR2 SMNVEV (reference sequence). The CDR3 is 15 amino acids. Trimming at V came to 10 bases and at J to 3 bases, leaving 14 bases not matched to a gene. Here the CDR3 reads CATIAGRPTGYEQYV. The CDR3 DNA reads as TGTGCCACTATAGCGGGGAGACCAACGGGCTACGAGCAGTACGTC.

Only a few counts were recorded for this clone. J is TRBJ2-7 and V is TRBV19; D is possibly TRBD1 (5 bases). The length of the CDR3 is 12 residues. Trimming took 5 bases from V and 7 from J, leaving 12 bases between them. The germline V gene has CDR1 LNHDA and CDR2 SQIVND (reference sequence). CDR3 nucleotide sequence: TGTGCCAGTAGTCGCACAGGAGCTGAGCAGTACTTC. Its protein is CASSRTGAEQYF.

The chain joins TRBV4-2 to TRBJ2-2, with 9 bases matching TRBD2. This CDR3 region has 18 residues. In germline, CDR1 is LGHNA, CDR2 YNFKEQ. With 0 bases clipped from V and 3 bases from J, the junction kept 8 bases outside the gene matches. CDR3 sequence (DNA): TGTGCCAGCAGCCAAGATTGGCGGGGGGGGATGGACACCGGGGAGCTGTTTTTT. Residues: CASSQDWRGGMDTGELFF.

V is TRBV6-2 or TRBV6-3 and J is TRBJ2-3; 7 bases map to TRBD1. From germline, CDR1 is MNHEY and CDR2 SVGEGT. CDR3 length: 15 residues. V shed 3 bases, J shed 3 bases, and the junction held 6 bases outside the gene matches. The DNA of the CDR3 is TGTGCCAGCAGTTATTCCGGGACAGATACAGATACGCAGTATTTT. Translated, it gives CASSYSGTDTDTQYF.

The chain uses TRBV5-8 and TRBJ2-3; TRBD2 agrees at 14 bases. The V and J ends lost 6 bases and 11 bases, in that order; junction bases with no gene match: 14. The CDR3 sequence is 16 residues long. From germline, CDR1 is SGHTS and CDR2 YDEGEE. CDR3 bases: TGTGCCAGCACCCGCGCCGGGACTAGCGGGGGAACTTGGCAGTATTTT. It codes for CASTRAGTSGGTWQYF.

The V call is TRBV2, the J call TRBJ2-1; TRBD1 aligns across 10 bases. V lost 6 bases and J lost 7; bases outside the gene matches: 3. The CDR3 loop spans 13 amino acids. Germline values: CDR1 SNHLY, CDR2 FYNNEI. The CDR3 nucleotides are TGTGCCAGCAGCTGGACAGGGGGGAATGAGCAGTTCTTC. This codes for CASSWTGGNEQFF. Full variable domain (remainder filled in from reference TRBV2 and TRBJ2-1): EPEVTQTPSHQVTQMGQEVILRCVPISNHLYFYWYRQILGQKVEFLVSFYNNEISEKSEIFDDQFSVERPDGSNFTLKIRSTKLEDSAMYFCASSWTGGNEQFFGPGTRLTVL.

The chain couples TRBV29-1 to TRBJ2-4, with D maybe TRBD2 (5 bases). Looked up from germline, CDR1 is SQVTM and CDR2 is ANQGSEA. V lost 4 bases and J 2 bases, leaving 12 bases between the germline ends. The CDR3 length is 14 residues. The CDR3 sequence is CSVVEDPTKNIQYF. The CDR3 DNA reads TGCAGCGTTGTGGAGGACCCAACCAAAAACATTCAGTACTTC.

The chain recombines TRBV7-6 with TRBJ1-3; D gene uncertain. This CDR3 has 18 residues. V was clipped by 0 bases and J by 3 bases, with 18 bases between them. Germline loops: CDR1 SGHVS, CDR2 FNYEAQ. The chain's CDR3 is CASSLALREEAYGNTIYF. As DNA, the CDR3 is TGTGCCAGCAGCTTAGCCCTCCGGGAGGAGGCGTATGGAAACACCATATATTTT.

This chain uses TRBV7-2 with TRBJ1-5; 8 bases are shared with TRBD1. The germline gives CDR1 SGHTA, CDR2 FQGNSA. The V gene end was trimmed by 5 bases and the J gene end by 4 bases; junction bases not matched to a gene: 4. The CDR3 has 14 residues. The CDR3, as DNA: TGTGCCAGCAGCCCAGGGGGCGGGAATCAGCCCCAGCATTTT. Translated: CASSPGGGNQPQHF.

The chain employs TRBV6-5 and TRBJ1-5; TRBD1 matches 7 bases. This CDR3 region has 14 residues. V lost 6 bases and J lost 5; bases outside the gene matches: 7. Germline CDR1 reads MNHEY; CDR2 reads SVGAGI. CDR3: CASSLGQLDQPQHF. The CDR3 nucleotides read TGTGCCAGCAGCCTGGGACAGCTAGATCAGCCCCAGCATTTT.

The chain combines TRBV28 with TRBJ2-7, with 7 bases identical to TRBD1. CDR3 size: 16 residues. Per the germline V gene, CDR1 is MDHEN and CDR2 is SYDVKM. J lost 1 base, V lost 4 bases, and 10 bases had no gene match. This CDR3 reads CASSSFPRTGSYEQYV. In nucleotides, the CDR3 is TGTGCCAGCAGTTCCTTCCCCCGGACAGGTTCCTACGAGCAGTACGTC.

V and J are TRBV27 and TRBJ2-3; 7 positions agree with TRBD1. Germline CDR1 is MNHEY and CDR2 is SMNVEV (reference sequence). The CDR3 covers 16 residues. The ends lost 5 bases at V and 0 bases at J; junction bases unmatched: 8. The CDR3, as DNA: TGTGCCAGCAGTGAGGGACAGCGACCTAGCACAGATACGCAGTATTTT. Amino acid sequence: CASSEGQRPSTDTQYF.

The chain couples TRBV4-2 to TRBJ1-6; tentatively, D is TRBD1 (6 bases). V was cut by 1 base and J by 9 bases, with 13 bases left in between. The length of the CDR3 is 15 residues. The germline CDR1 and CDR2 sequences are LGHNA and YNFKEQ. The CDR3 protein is CASSQVGTPSSPLHF. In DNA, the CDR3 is TGTGCCAGCAGCCAAGTGGGGACACCCTCTTCACCCCTCCACTTT.

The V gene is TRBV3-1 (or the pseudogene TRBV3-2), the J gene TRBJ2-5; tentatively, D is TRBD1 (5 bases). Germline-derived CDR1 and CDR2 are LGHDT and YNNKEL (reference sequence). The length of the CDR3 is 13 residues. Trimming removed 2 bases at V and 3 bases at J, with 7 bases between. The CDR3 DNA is TGTGCCAGCAGCCAATCAGGGAAAGAGACCCAGTACTTC. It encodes CASSQSGKETQYF.

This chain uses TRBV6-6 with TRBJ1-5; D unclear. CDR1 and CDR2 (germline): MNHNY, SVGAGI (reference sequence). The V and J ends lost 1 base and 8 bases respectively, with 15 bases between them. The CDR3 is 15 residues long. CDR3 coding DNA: TGTGCCAGCAGTTACTATGTCTCTATTGTGGAGCCCCAGCATTTT. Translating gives CASSYYVSIVEPQHF.

CDR3 residues: CASSHAGLIRMYTEAFF. CDR3 bases: TGCGCCAGCAGCCACGCGGGCCTGATAAGGATGTACACTGAAGCTTTCTTT. The chain joins TRBV4-1 to TRBJ1-1; D is undetermined. V lost 3 bases and J 3 bases, leaving 20 bases between the germline ends. Per the germline V gene, CDR1 is MGHRA and CDR2 is YSYEKL. This CDR3 is built from 17 residues.

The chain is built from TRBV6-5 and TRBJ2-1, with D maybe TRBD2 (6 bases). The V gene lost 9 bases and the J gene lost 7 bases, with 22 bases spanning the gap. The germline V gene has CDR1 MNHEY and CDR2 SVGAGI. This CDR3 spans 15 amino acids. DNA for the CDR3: TGTGCCAGTTCGGCGGGGACCTCCCCAGGGAATGAGCAGTTCTTC. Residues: CASSAGTSPGNEQFF.

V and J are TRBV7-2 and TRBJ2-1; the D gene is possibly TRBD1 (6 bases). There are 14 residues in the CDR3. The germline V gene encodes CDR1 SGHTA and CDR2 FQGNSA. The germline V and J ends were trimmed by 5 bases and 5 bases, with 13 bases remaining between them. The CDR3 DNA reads TGTGCCAGCAGCCGTGACAGGCTACACAATGAGCAGTTCTTC. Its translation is CASSRDRLHNEQFF.

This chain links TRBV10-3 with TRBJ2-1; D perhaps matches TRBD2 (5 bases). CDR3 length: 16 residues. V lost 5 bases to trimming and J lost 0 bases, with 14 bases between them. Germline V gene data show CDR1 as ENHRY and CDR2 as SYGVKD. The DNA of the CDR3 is TGTGCCATCAGTTCGGAAACGGGGAGCTCCTACAATGAGCAGTTCTTC. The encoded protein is CAISSETGSSYNEQFF.